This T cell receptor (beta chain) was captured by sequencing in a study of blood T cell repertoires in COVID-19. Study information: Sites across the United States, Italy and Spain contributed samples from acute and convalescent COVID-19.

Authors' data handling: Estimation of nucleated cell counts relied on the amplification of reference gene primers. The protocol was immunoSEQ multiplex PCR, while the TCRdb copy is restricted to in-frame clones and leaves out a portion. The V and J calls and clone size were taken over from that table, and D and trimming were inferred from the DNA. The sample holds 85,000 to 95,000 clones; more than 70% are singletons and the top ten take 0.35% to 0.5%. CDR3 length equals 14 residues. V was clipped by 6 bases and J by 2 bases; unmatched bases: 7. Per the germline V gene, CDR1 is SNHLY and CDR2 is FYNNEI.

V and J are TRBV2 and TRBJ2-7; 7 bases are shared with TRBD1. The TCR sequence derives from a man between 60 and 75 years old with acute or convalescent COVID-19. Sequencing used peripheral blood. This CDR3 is CASRDRVVTYEQYF. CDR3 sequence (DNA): TGTGCCAGCAGAGACAGGGTCGTTACCTACGAGCAGTACTTC.